The 18 T cell receptor beta chains presented below share a single source sample, sequenced in a study of cytomegalovirus exposure and HLA in healthy donors. Produced via immunoSEQ multiplex PCR; TCRdb's table is partial and in-frame only. The sample shows more than 100,000 clones, 85% to 90% of them seen only once. Input material: PBMCs. The source is a man younger than 45 in good health and CMV-seronegative.

The rearrangement uses TRBV4-1 and TRBJ2-7; 10 bases are shared with TRBD2. Germline CDR1 MGHRA, CDR2 YSYEKL. The CDR3 runs 15 residues. Trimming cost V 5 bases and J 2 bases; bases outside gene matches: 6. The CDR3 DNA reads as TGCGCCAGCAGCTCCCTAGCGGGAGTTACCTACGAGCAGTACTTC. Amino acids: CASSSLAGVTYEQYF.

The chain links TRBV6-5 to TRBJ2-7; TRBD2 matches at 10 bases. The CDR3 is made up of 16 amino acids. Losses at the gene ends were 3 bases for V and 3 bases for J; bases not matched to a gene: 8. Germline CDR1 MNHEY, CDR2 SVGAGI. CDR3 region: CASSYRLAGPLYEQYF. CDR3 in DNA: TGTGCCAGCAGTTATAGACTAGCGGGCCCTCTCTACGAGCAGTACTTC.

The chain recombines TRBV4-1 with TRBJ2-1; D gene ambiguous. The CDR3 totals 13 residues. With 0 bases removed from V and 6 bases from J, the gap between germline ends came to 6 bases. Germline V gene lookup returns CDR1 MGHRA and CDR2 YSYEKL. CDR3 DNA sequence: TGCGCCAGCAGCCAAGATAACGGCAATGAGCAGTTCTTC. Amino acids: CASSQDNGNEQFF.

The rearrangement links TRBV7-2 to TRBJ1-4; unclear D gene. The germline CDR1 and CDR2 sequences are SGHTA and FQGNSA. Between the trimmed V and J ends, which lost 5 bases and 4 bases, there was a span of 11 bases. There are 14 residues in the CDR3. In DNA, the CDR3 is TGTGCCAGCAGCCGCAGCGCGGGTAATGAAAAACTGTTTTTT. It specifies CASSRSAGNEKLFF. Using reference TRBV7-2 and TRBJ1-4 for the parts outside the CDR3, the full variable domain is GAGVSQSPSNKVTEKGKDVELRCDPISGHTALYWYRQSLGQGLEFLIYFQGNSAPDKSGLPSDRFSAERTGGSVSTLTIQRTQQEDSAVYLCASSRSAGNEKLFFGSGTQLSVL.

The chain joins TRBV9 to TRBJ1-1, with D tentatively TRBD1 (5 bases). Trimming shortened V by 0 bases and J by 4 bases, and 7 bases separated the two germline ends. Germline V gives CDR1 SGDLS, CDR2 YYNGEE. The CDR3 covers 13 residues. This CDR3 is CASSVGQRTEAFF. The DNA for the CDR3 is TGTGCCAGCAGCGTAGGACAGCGCACTGAAGCTTTCTTT.

The rearrangement joins TRBV18 to TRBJ1-2; possible D gene TRBD1, 5 bases. The CDR3 contains 14 residues. CDR1 and CDR2 (germline): KGHSH, LQKENI. The V end lost 6 bases, the J end lost 6 bases, and 17 bases lay between the germline ends. CDR3 DNA sequence: TGTGCCAGCTCTCCGACCAGGGAAGGACATGGCTACACCTTC. Residues: CASSPTREGHGYTF.

V gene TRBV5-1 combines with J gene TRBJ2-7; no definite D call. This CDR3 has 12 residues. Germline V gene sequence: CDR1 SGHRS, CDR2 YFSETQ. The V end lost 0 bases, the J end lost 7 bases, and 8 bases lay between the germline ends. CDR3 protein: CASSLVQREQYF. The CDR3 DNA sequence: TGCGCCAGCAGCTTGGTTCAGCGAGAGCAGTACTTC.

This clone was recorded a few times. The chain combines TRBV11-2 with TRBJ1-1; D is unclear. Germline V CDR1 and CDR2: SGHAT, FQNNGV. The CDR3 sequence is 14 residues long. The V and J ends lost 1 base and 7 bases respectively, with 13 bases between them. The CDR3 loop is CASSLARSAGEAFF. The CDR3 bases are TGTGCCAGCAGCTTAGCCAGGTCGGCCGGTGAAGCTTTCTTT.

The chain joins TRBV10-2 to TRBJ2-1, with 11 nucleotides matching TRBD2. The CDR3 extends over 12 amino acids. V lost 8 bases to trimming and J lost 9 bases; unmatched junction nucleotides: 3. The germline CDR1 and CDR2 sequences are WSHSY and SAAADI. The CDR3 nucleotides read TGCGCCAGCGTCGGGACTAGCGGTGAGCAGTTCTTC. Amino acid sequence: CASVGTSGEQFF.

V is TRBV7-8 and J is TRBJ1-1, with no clear D. This CDR3 has 12 residues. In germline, CDR1 is SGHVS, CDR2 FQNEAQ. Deletions cut 5 bases from V and 6 bases from J, with 10 bases between. The CDR3 coding sequence is TGTGCCAGCAGCCCCTCTAGCGCTGAAGCTTTCTTT. It specifies CASSPSSAEAFF.

The chain has TRBV30 and TRBJ2-2; 10 nucleotides match TRBD1. The V gene's germline CDR1 is GTSNPN and CDR2 SVGIG (reference sequence). The CDR3 loop spans 14 amino acids. Losses at the gene ends were 4 bases for V and 13 bases for J; bases not matched to a gene: 12. CDR3 nucleotides: TGTGCCTGGAACCCGGGACAGGGGCGTTATGGGCTGTTTTTT. Translating gives CAWNPGQGRYGLFF.

The gene calls are TRBV7-6 and TRBJ1-1; the D gene is possibly TRBD1 (6 bases). This CDR3 comprises 14 residues. Between the trimmed V and J ends, which lost 5 bases and 4 bases, there was a span of 14 bases. The germline CDR1 and CDR2 sequences are SGHVS and FNYEAQ. The CDR3 region has the DNA TGTGCCAGCAGCCCGGGGATACAGGGCACTGAAGCTTTCTTT. Translation: CASSPGIQGTEAFF.

This CDR3 reads CASSPLAGTSALEQYF. The CDR3 DNA follows: TGTGCCAGCTCACCATTAGCCGGGACTAGCGCCCTCGAGCAGTACTTC. The chain recombines TRBV18 with TRBJ2-7; 10 positions agree with TRBD2. This CDR3 has 16 amino acids. The V gene end was trimmed by 2 bases and the J gene end by 6 bases; junction bases not matched to a gene: 10. The germline V gene has CDR1 KGHSH and CDR2 LQKENI. The full variable domain, with the rest looked up from reference TRBV18 and TRBJ2-7, is NAGVMQNPRHLVRRRGQEARLRCSPMKGHSHVYWYRQLPEEGLKFMVYLQKENIIDESGMPKERFSAEFPKEGPSILRIQQVVRGDSAAYFCASSPLAGTSALEQYFGPGTRLTVT.

The V and J genes are TRBV6-5 and TRBJ2-5; D call uncertain. The CDR3 length is 12 residues. V was trimmed by 9 bases and J by 2 bases, leaving 10 bases between them. Germline V gives CDR1 MNHEY, CDR2 SVGAGI. CDR3 in amino acids: CASQRGQETQYF. CDR3 nucleotides: TGTGCCAGTCAAAGAGGTCAAGAGACCCAGTACTTC.

The chain joins TRBV13 to TRBJ1-4; TRBD1 agrees at 7 bases. Germline-derived CDR1 and CDR2 are PRHDT and FYEKMQ (reference sequence). The CDR3 length is 18 residues. With V trimmed by 0 bases and J by 6 bases, 13 bases remained unmatched. CDR3 coding DNA: TGTGCCAGCAGCTTAGGGCCCCAGACAGATAGGGGGCATGAAAAACTGTTTTTT. Translation gives CASSLGPQTDRGHEKLFF.

The sample holds one count of this clone. The chain is built from TRBV30 and TRBJ1-1, with D perhaps matching TRBD1 (6 bases). The CDR3 sequence is 14 residues long. Trimming pared 2 bases from V and 5 bases from J, leaving 15 bases between. Germline V gene lookup returns CDR1 GTSNPN and CDR2 SVGIG (reference sequence). CDR3 sequence (DNA): TGTGCCTGGAGTACCCGGACAGTTATTACTGAAGCTTTCTTT. Protein sequence: CAWSTRTVITEAFF.

This rearrangement joins TRBV29-1 to TRBJ1-4; 12 bases align to TRBD1. The V gene's germline CDR1 is SQVTM and CDR2 ANQGSEA. This CDR3 is 16 amino acids long. CDR3 amino acids: CRVRDRGLVTNEKLFF. CDR3 nucleotide sequence: TGCAGGGTCCGGGACAGGGGGCTTGTTACTAATGAAAAACTGTTTTTT.

This chain links TRBV5-1 with TRBJ2-1; possibly TRBD2 for D (8 bases). The ends were cut back, 0 bases at V and 3 bases at J, with 13 bases in the middle. The CDR3 extends over 16 amino acids. Germline CDR1 SGHRS, CDR2 YFSETQ. This CDR3 reads CASSLEGAGGYNEQFF. The CDR3 nucleotides read TGCGCCAGCAGCTTGGAGGGGGCGGGAGGCTACAATGAGCAGTTCTTC.